The clone carrying this TCR beta chain occurred once. This sample is part of a study of shared clonotypes between healthy human individuals. Using immunoSEQ multiplex PCR, the repertoire was profiled, and TCRdb retains in-frame clones only, with some absent. In the table there are fewer than 1 million clones, around 96% of which are singletons. CD45RO-negative cells were positively selected for CCR7, leaving out terminally differentiated effector memory CD45RA+ cells. Germline V gene lookup returns CDR1 MGHRA and CDR2 YSYEKL. Trimming took off 1 base at V and 4 bases at J, with 11 bases between the two ends. The CDR3 has 15 amino acids.

The V call is TRBV4-1, the J call TRBJ2-1; tentative D call: TRBD1 (6 bases). Specimen: naive CD8+ T cells sorted from blood. This receptor was obtained from a man in his thirties or forties in good health. The CDR3 DNA is TGCGCCAGCAGCCAAGCCAGGGGACCTTACAATGAGCAGTTCTTC. Translating it yields CASSQARGPYNEQFF.